The rows below give T cell receptor beta chains drawn from one sample of a study of CXCR3-negative and CXCR3-positive naive CD8 T cells. TCRdb reprocessed the 5' RACE reads and reports one entry per CDR3 protein, with no DNA. This sample's table reports roughly 50,000 distinct CDR3 sequences. Sample: memory CD8+ T cells from blood. The receptors stem from a human donor in good health. Some clones in this sample may be carry-over from other donors' samples. The CDR3 runs from the conserved cysteine through the conserved F or W. The order of the fields is V gene, CDR3 length, J gene, clone size, CDR3 protein. Clone size is stated in some rows and not others, as once, few, many or a class when expanded.

V: TRBV6-6
length: 12
J: TRBJ1-6
size: .
CDR3: CASTTPGSPLHF

V: TRBV6-4
length: 16
J: TRBJ2-2
size: .
CDR3: CASSDSAGGLTGELFF

V: TRBV20-1
length: 14
J: TRBJ2-1
size: .
CDR3: CSAPGTSVKNEQFF

V: TRBV2
length: 16
J: TRBJ1-1
size: .
CDR3: CASSEALGRMGTEAFF

V: TRBV24-1
length: 14
J: TRBJ2-1
size: .
CDR3: CATSDDRPVYEQFF

V: TRBV5-6
length: 13
J: TRBJ2-5
size: .
CDR3: CASSPTGQETQYF

V: TRBV21-1
length: 17
J: TRBJ2-1
size: .
CDR3: CASSTRTGWVRNNEQFF

V: TRBV29-1
length: 13
J: TRBJ2-1
size: .
CDR3: CSVGTSGSIEQFF

V: TRBV4-2
length: 15
J: TRBJ2-3
size: .
CDR3: CASSQAGTATDTQYF

V: TRBV20-1
length: 12
J: TRBJ1-1
size: .
CDR3: CSATHRGTEAFF

V: TRBV7-3
length: 14
J: TRBJ2-1
size: .
CDR3: CASSPTRGYNEQFF

V: TRBV13
length: 11
J: TRBJ2-1
size: .
CDR3: CASSLDYEQFF

V: TRBV5-1
length: 16
J: TRBJ2-1
size: .
CDR3: CASSLVPAGGVNEQFF

V: TRBV29-1
length: 17
J: TRBJ2-5
size: medium-sized
CDR3: CSVEAGQGLTLQETQYF

V: TRBV7-2
length: 13
J: TRBJ2-5
size: .
CDR3: CASSLDRVETQYF

V: TRBV19
length: 14
J: TRBJ1-1
size: .
CDR3: CASSTGTGYNEAFF

V: TRBV5-1
length: 15
J: TRBJ1-5
size: .
CDR3: CASSPGDSLDQPQHF

V: TRBV9
length: 15
J: TRBJ2-7
size: .
CDR3: CASSVGDRRRDEQYF

V: TRBV29-1
length: 17
J: TRBJ2-7
size: .
CDR3: CSVLPETGQGISYEQYF

V: TRBV6-1
length: 15
J: TRBJ2-1
size: .
CDR3: CASSLGGRVNNEQFF

V: TRBV7-2
length: 16
J: TRBJ2-3
size: .
CDR3: CASSSPPSGARDTQYF

V: TRBV29-1
length: 12
J: TRBJ2-7
size: .
CDR3: CSVEGQGYEQYF

V: TRBV7-2
length: 19
J: TRBJ1-2
size: .
CDR3: CASSPFIRDSDVFDYGYTF

V: TRBV7-9
length: 13
J: TRBJ2-2
size: .
CDR3: CASSLVDTGELFF

V: TRBV7-9
length: 12
J: TRBJ1-1
size: .
CDR3: CASSLANREAFF

V: TRBV2
length: 11
J: TRBJ2-2
size: .
CDR3: CASMQGGELFF

V: TRBV19
length: 12
J: TRBJ1-1
size: medium-sized
CDR3: CASGVLGTEAFF

V: TRBV7-8
length: 11
J: TRBJ2-1
size: .
CDR3: CASSRGPEQFF

V: TRBV29-1
length: 15
J: TRBJ1-1
size: .
CDR3: CSVPEGNEGNTEAFF

V: TRBV6-5
length: 16
J: TRBJ2-6
size: .
CDR3: CASNPGRSSGANVLTF

V: TRBV7-9
length: 13
J: TRBJ1-2
size: .
CDR3: CASSKQGWDGYTF

V: TRBV29-1
length: 15
J: TRBJ2-5
size: .
CDR3: CSVWDQLSMKETQYF

V: TRBV20-1
length: 14
J: TRBJ1-1
size: .
CDR3: CSARWGGQDTEAFF

V: TRBV6-2/TRBV6-3
length: 14
J: TRBJ2-2
size: .
CDR3: CASSWKPETGELFF

V: TRBV7-2
length: 15
J: TRBJ2-3
size: medium-sized
CDR3: CASSPSSGGLDTQYF

V: TRBV23-1
length: 16
J: TRBJ1-5
size: .
CDR3: CASSQSGTGGNQPQHF

V: TRBV6-1
length: 15
J: TRBJ2-7
size: .
CDR3: CASRGEIGDPYEQYF